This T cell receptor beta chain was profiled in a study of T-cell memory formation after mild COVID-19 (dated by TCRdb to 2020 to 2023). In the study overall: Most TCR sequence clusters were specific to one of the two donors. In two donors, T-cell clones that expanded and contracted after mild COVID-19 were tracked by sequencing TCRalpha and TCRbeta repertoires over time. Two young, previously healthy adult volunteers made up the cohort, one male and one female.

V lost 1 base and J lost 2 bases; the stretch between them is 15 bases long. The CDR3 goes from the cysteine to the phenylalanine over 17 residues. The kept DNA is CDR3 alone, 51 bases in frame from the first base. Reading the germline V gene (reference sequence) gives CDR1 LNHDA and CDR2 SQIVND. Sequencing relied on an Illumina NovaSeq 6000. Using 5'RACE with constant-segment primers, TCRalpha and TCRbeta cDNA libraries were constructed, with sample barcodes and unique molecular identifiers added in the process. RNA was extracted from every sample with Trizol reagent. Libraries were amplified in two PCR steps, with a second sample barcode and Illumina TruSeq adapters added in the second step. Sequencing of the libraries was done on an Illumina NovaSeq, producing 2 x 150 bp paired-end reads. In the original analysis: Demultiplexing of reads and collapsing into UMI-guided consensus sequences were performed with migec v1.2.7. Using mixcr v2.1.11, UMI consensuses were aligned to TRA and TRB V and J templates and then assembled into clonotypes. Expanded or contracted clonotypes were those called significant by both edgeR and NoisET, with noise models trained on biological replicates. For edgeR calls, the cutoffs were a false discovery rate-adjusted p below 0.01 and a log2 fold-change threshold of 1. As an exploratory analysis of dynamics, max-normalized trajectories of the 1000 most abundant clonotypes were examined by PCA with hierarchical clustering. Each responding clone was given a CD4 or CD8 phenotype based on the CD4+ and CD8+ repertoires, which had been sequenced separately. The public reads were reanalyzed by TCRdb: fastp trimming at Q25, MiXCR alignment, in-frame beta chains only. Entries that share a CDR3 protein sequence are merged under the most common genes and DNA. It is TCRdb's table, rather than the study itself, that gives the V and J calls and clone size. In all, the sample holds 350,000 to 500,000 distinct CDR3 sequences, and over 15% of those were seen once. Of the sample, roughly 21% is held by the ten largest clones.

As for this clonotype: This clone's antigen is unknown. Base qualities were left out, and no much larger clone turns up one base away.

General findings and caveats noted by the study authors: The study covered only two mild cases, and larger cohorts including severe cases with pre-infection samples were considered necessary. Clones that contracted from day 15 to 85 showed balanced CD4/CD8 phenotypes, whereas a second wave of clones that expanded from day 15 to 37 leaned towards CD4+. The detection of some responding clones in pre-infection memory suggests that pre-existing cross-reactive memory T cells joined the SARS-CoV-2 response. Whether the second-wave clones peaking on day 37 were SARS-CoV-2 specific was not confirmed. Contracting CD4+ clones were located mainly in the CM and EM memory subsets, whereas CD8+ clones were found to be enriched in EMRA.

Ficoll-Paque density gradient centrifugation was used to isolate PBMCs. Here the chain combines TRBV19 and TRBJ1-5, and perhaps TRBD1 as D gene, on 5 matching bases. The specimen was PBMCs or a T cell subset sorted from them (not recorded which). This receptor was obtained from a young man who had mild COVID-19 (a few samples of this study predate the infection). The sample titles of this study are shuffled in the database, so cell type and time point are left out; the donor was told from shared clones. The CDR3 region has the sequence CASSIGVGGTGNQPQHF. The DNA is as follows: TGTGCCAGTAGTATAGGTGTGGGGGGGACCGGCAATCAGCCCCAGCATTTT.